One sample yielded the 10 T cell receptor beta chains listed below, sequenced in a study of spatial heterogeneity in lung cancer. Whole-study findings and limits: It was found that expanded intratumoral alpha and beta TCR counts tracked tumor mutation counts.

Their specific antigens are unknown. As to time point: sample taken at primary tumor resection. Using its own MiXCR run on the 5' RACE reads, TCRdb lists one record per CDR3 protein. The sample has about 9,400 distinct CDR3 sequences; 5.5% to 7.5% are singletons. Sample: lung tumor tissue, taken at surgery. These receptors were taken from a male donor with early-stage non-small cell lung cancer.

This clonotype qualifies as medium-sized. With the library built for alpha chains, this beta chain is off target and its frequency is not meaningful. V usage is TRBV20-1 and J usage is TRBJ2-3; TRBD2 agrees at 14 bases. The V gene's germline CDR1 is DFQATT and CDR2 SNEGSKA (reference sequence). V lost 4 bases to trimming and J lost 0 bases; unmatched junction nucleotides: 6. CDR3 length equals 17 residues. The CDR3 is CSATGLAGGLSTDTQYF. In DNA, the CDR3 is TGCAGTGCTACCGGACTAGCGGGAGGCCTAAGCACAGATACGCAGTATTTT.

There are many counts of this clonotype. In a library made to pick up alpha chains, this beta chain is a stray read with a size that means little. The V call is TRBV27, the J call TRBJ1-5, with unresolved D. This CDR3 is 13 amino acids long. Germline-derived CDR1 and CDR2 are MNHEY and SMNVEV (reference sequence). V lost 5 bases to trimming and J lost 5 bases, with 10 bases between them. DNA of the CDR3: TGTGCCAGCAGTATGGTTGTCGATCAGCCCCAGCATTTT. This translates into CASSMVVDQPQHF.

This clonotype has ten or more counts. Found in a library prepared for alpha chains, this beta chain is an off-target read, and its abundance has little meaning. The chain couples TRBV15 to TRBJ2-1; D call uncertain. V was trimmed by 8 bases and J by 4 bases, leaving 9 bases between them. CDR3 size: 12 residues. Germline CDR1 reads LNHNV; CDR2 reads YYDKDF (reference sequence). CDR3: CATSDGYNEQFF. The CDR3 nucleotides read TGTGCCACCTCGGACGGGTACAATGAGCAGTTCTTC.

Many counts were recorded for this clonotype. This beta chain came through as a stray read in a library set up for alpha chains, and its size says little. The chain couples TRBV7-6 to TRBJ1-3, with D possibly matching TRBD1 (6 bases). The length of the CDR3 is 17 residues. Germline V lookup: CDR1 SGHVS, CDR2 FNYEAQ. V was shortened by 5 bases and J by 2 bases, with 19 bases between the two germline ends. CDR3 DNA sequence: TGTGCCAGCAGCCCGTATCCAGGGGAGGGAGCTGGAAACACCATATATTTT. Protein: CASSPYPGEGAGNTIYF.

This clonotype is deemed medium-sized. Because this beta chain is a stray read in a library intended to capture alpha chains, its abundance should not be given much weight. The chain combines TRBV4-1 with TRBJ2-1, with D tentatively TRBD2 (5 bases). The CDR3 sequence is 16 residues long. Per germline, CDR1 MGHRA and CDR2 YSYEKL. Trimming cost V 0 bases and J 0 bases, with 9 bases left between them. The CDR3 loop is CASSQDRGFSYNEQFF. DNA for the CDR3: TGCGCCAGCAGCCAAGATCGGGGATTCTCCTACAATGAGCAGTTCTTC.

This clonotype was found many times. This beta chain lies outside the target of a library built for alpha chains; its clone size means little. The CDR3 bases are TGCGCCAGCAGTGATGGACTAGGTTTCTACAATGAGCAGTTCTTC. It translates to CASSDGLGFYNEQFF. The genes are TRBV10-1 and TRBJ2-1, with TRBD2 matching 7 bases. J was trimmed by 3 bases and V by 3 bases; bases with no gene match: 5. Germline-derived CDR1 and CDR2 are WNHNN and SYGVQD (reference sequence). The CDR3 runs to 15 residues.

This clonotype appeared many times. The library was designed around alpha chains, so this beta chain is a stray read whose abundance carries little weight. V gene TRBV7-6 combines with J gene TRBJ1-6, with D perhaps matching TRBD1 (6 bases). The V gene's germline CDR1 is SGHVS and CDR2 FNYEAQ. V lost 4 bases, J lost 6 bases, and 13 bases lay in between. The CDR3 covers 15 residues. As DNA, the CDR3 is TGTGCCAGCAGCTCCCGGGACATGGGTAATTCACCCCTCCACTTT. Protein sequence: CASSSRDMGNSPLHF.

This clonotype was observed many times. At one boundary the junction diverges from the germline segment, which might be a read error. In a library made to pick up alpha chains, this beta chain is a stray read with a size that means little. The CDR3 nucleotides read TGCAGCGTAGAAGACAGTGGCGAGCAGTACTTC. It yields the protein CSVEDSGEQYF. The gene calls are TRBV29-1 and TRBJ2-7; possibly TRBD1 for D (5 bases). Germline lookup yields CDR1 SQVTM and CDR2 ANQGSEA. The length of the CDR3 is 11 residues.

This clonotype occurred many times. This beta chain came through as a stray read in a library set up for alpha chains, and its size says little. V gene TRBV28 combines with J gene TRBJ1-2; D may be TRBD1 (5 bases). This CDR3 is 13 amino acids long. Germline V gene lookup returns CDR1 MDHEN and CDR2 SYDVKM. Deletions cut 6 bases from V and 8 bases from J, with 16 bases between. Here the CDR3 reads CASRLDGGKGYTF. Here the CDR3 DNA reads TGTGCCAGCAGGCTAGACGGGGGGAAAGGCTACACCTTC.

For this clonotype: This beta chain is an unintended read in a library built for alpha chains; its size means little. This rearrangement joins TRBV15 to TRBJ1-1; perhaps TRBD1 as D (6 bases). Trimming left V 0 bases short and J 5 bases short, with 13 bases between. Looked up from germline, CDR1 is LNHNV and CDR2 is YYDKDF (reference sequence). This CDR3 region has 15 residues. The CDR3 DNA reads TGTGCCACCAGCAGAGATAGAGTTAGGGGGACTGAAGCTTTCTTT. This gives the protein CATSRDRVRGTEAFF.